Below, one T cell receptor beta chain is given with its context. These data are taken from a study of blood T cell repertoires in COVID-19. At the level of the study: The origin of the acute and convalescent COVID-19 samples was the United States, Italy and Spain.

The authors' processing: Using reference gene primer amplification, nucleated cell counts were estimated. The protocol was immunoSEQ multiplex PCR, while the TCRdb copy is restricted to in-frame clones and leaves out a portion. The V and J calls and clone size come from that table; D and trimming were worked out from the DNA. The table includes 300,000 to 400,000 clones, around 87% detected once. Germline assignment: CDR1 SEHNR and CDR2 FQNEAQ (reference sequence). The V end lost 5 bases, the J end lost 4 bases, and 14 bases lay between the germline ends. The CDR3 has 14 residues. This clonotype was obtained from a woman aged 50 to 65 who had recovered from COVID-19. The chain combines TRBV7-9 with TRBJ1-2, with D possibly TRBD1 on 6 matching bases. The sequenced sample consisted of peripheral blood. In DNA, the CDR3 is TGTGCCAGCAGCCCCGGGGGGCGCGGCTATGGCTACACCTTC. Amino acid sequence: CASSPGGRGYGYTF.